This TCR beta chain was sequenced for a study of response to subunit inactivated influenza vaccine. General study findings and limits: That few new T cells are recruited by each seasonal influenza vaccination was the authors' suggestion.

Trimming took off 2 bases at V and 8 bases at J, with 13 bases between the two ends. The CDR3 covers 13 residues. Germline V gives CDR1 SQVTM, CDR2 ANQGSEA. One entry per CDR3 protein, called by TCRdb with MiXCR from the RT-PCR reads. The sample holds about 500,000 distinct CDR3 sequences; approximately 6.9% are singletons and the top ten take around 13%. As for this clonotype: Its antigen is as yet unknown.

The V call is TRBV29-1, the J call TRBJ2-1; D is possibly TRBD2 (7 bases). This specimen consisted of PBMCs from blood, obtained around 25 months after vaccination. The TCR originated in a man in his fifties or sixties who received an inactivated influenza vaccine. In DNA, the CDR3 is TGCAGCGTTGAATCTTGGGGGGGGCATGAGCAGTTCTTC. Translation gives CSVESWGGHEQFF.